Listed below are T cell receptor beta chains from one sample, sequenced in a study of cytomegalovirus exposure and HLA in healthy donors. Assay used: immunoSEQ multiplex PCR; TCRdb lists only in-frame clones, some missing. The table shows some 190,000 clones, with 76% occurring only once. Material for sequencing was PBMCs. The receptor source for this set is a man aged 18-30 years in good health and CMV-seronegative. CDR3s include the opening cysteine and the closing phenylalanine or tryptophan. D genes are given only for firm matches. Not every row has a clone size; where given, it reads once, few, many or a size class.

v_gene	j_gene	abundance	d_gene	CDR3nt	CDR3aa
TRBV10-3	TRBJ1-1	few	NA	TGTGCCATCAGTGAGTCGGCTAGCGGGAACACTGAAGCTTTCTTT	CAISESASGNTEAFF
TRBV28	TRBJ2-3	NA	NA	TGTGCCAGCAGTTTGGCGCAGGGTACAGATACGCAGTATTTT	CASSLAQGTDTQYF
TRBV28	TRBJ2-7	few	NA	TGTGCCAGCAGGGAACAGGACAGCTCCTACGAGCAGTACTTC	CASREQDSSYEQYF
TRBV5-1	TRBJ2-3	few	NA	TGCGCCAGCAGCTTGGACAGCCCTAGCACAGATACGCAGTATTTT	CASSLDSPSTDTQYF
TRBV28	TRBJ1-4	NA	NA	TGTGCCAGCAGTCCCCCTGACAGGTTCTTAGAAAAACTGTTTTTT	CASSPPDRFLEKLFF
TRBV19	TRBJ2-3	NA	TRBD1	TGTGCCAGTAGTATGGGACAGGCCACAGATACGCAGTATTTT	CASSMGQATDTQYF
TRBV7-3	TRBJ2-3	few	TRBD2	TGTGCCAGCAGCCCCCGGGAGGCTGGGGGGGCAGATACGCAGTATTTT	CASSPREAGGADTQYF
TRBV10-3	TRBJ2-1	NA	TRBD1	TGTGCCATCAGTCCGGGACAGATACGATCTGAGCAGTTCTTC	CAISPGQIRSEQFF
TRBV7-6	TRBJ2-7	NA	TRBD2	TGTGCCAGCAGCTTAGCGGCGGGGGGGCCCTACGAGCAGTACTTC	CASSLAAGGPYEQYF
TRBV28	TRBJ2-5	once	NA	TGTGCCAGCAGTTCCCCGTTCGGAGTGGAGACCCAGTACTTC	CASSSPFGVETQYF
TRBV19	TRBJ1-5	NA	NA	TGTGCCACCCGGGATAGCGGTGGAAATCAGCCCCAGCATTTT	CATRDSGGNQPQHF
TRBV6-6	TRBJ1-4	NA	NA	TGTGCCAGCAGCGCCAGTGCAACTAATGAAAAACTGTTTTTT	CASSASATNEKLFF
TRBV2	TRBJ1-1	once	NA	TGTGCCAGCGGAGAAGGACAGTACACTGAAGCTTTCTTT	CASGEGQYTEAFF
TRBV7-2	TRBJ1-2	NA	TRBD1	TGTGCCAGCAGCTTAGGGACAGGGGGGGCTGGCTACACCTTC	CASSLGTGGAGYTF
TRBV29-1	TRBJ1-2	NA	NA	TGCAGCGCCTATGCGGGGGGGAACTATGGCTACACCTTC	CSAYAGGNYGYTF
TRBV10-3	TRBJ2-4	NA	TRBD2	TGTGCCATCAGTGAGTCAACTAGCGGGAGGGGGCGAAACATTCAGTACTTC	CAISESTSGRGRNIQYF
TRBV19	TRBJ2-5	NA	NA	TGTGCCAGTAGCGCGGACGGGGAAGAGACCCAGTACTTC	CASSADGEETQYF
TRBV11-2	TRBJ2-5	NA	NA	TGTGCCAGCAGCTTAGATTGGAGGACCAACGAAGAGACCCAGTACTTC	CASSLDWRTNEETQYF
TRBV5-1	TRBJ2-2	NA	NA	TGCGCCAGCAGCCCCGAATTGGCGGGGGCCGGGGGCGGGGAGCTGTTTTTT	CASSPELAGAGGGELFF
TRBV29-1	TRBJ1-1	once	TRBD1	TGCAGCGTTTGGACAGGGACAGCTTTCTTT	CSVWTGTAFF
TRBV4-2	TRBJ2-5	NA	TRBD2	TGTGCCAGCAGCCAAACCCTAGCGGGGGGGCAAGAGACCCAGTACTTC	CASSQTLAGGQETQYF
TRBV28	TRBJ2-7	NA	TRBD1	TGTGCCAGCAGCCTGGACAGGTTCTACGAGCAGTACTTC	CASSLDRFYEQYF
TRBV9	TRBJ2-1	NA	NA	TGTGCCAGCAGCGCCTCGTTGCGTAATGAGCAGTTCTTC	CASSASLRNEQFF
TRBV5-1	TRBJ1-2	NA	TRBD1	TGCGCCAGCAGCTTTCAAACAGGGGACTATGGCTACACCTTC	CASSFQTGDYGYTF
TRBV5-6	TRBJ2-7	NA	NA	TGTGCCAGCGCGAATTACGGTTCCTACGAGCAGTACTTC	CASANYGSYEQYF
TRBV7-9	TRBJ2-7	few	NA	TGTGCCAGCAGCCTTACAGGGAACGAGCAGTACTTC	CASSLTGNEQYF
TRBV28	TRBJ2-2	few	TRBD2	TGTGCCAGCATTAGCGGGGGGGTAGCCACCGGGGAGCTGTTTTTT	CASISGGVATGELFF
TRBV5-4	TRBJ2-7	few	NA	TGTGCCAGCAGCAAGGGGGACGTGACGTCTTCCGAGCAGTACTTC	CASSKGDVTSSEQYF
TRBV15	TRBJ2-5	NA	TRBD2	TGTGCCGCCAGCAGAGAACTAGCGGGAAACCAAGAGACCCAGTACTTC	CAASRELAGNQETQYF
TRBV5-6	TRBJ2-1	NA	TRBD2	TGTGCCAGCAGCTTTCGAAATGGACTAGCGGGAACGGATGAGCAGTTCTTC	CASSFRNGLAGTDEQFF
TRBV11-2	TRBJ2-7	NA	TRBD1	TGTGCCAGCAGCCCTTTCCGGGACAGGGCCTACGAGCAGTACTTC	CASSPFRDRAYEQYF
TRBV6-5	TRBJ2-7	few	TRBD2	TGTGCCAGCAGTTACCGGGGGGATGGAGGGTACGAGCAGTACTTC	CASSYRGDGGYEQYF
TRBV6-1	TRBJ2-7	NA	NA	TGTGCCAGCACCCCCGGGGCCTACGAGCAGTACTTC	CASTPGAYEQYF